These 21 T cell receptor beta chains were sequenced from one sample in a study of regulatory T cells in long-lasting Graves disease. Combining iRepertoire HTBI primers with Arm-PCR of CDR3 regions, the authors built TCR beta libraries. TCRdb called the multiplex PCR reads again in MiXCR, with one record for every CDR3 protein. Among over 350,000 distinct CDR3 sequences listed, 15% were seen once. Time point: newly diagnosed GD, antithyroid drugs for less than 3 months. PBMCs provided the RNA from which the TCR library was made. Separately, the same data were catalogued under a study of T cells in Graves' hyperthyroidism and ophthalmopathy.

The material was peripheral blood mononuclear cells (PBMCs), obtained at new diagnosis, from a patient treated with antithyroid drugs. The origin of the receptors is a woman aged 40 to 50 with Graves disease.

A remark on this clonotype: This sequence is one base from a far larger clone and is likely a read error. V gene TRBV11-1 combines with J gene TRBJ2-7, with 8 nucleotides matching TRBD2. The junction had 24 bases not matched to a gene; V was cut back by 9 bases and J by 5 bases. The germline CDR1 and CDR2 sequences are SGHAT and FQDESV (reference sequence). The length of the CDR3 is 18 residues. The CDR3 nucleotides are TGTGCCAGTAGTATCGGGAGCGGGGGAAGCGGAGCCGGTCACGAGCAGTACTTC. As protein: CASSIGSGGSGAGHEQYF.

This clonotype was seen ten or more times. V is TRBV2 and J is TRBJ2-1; no clear D gene. The CDR3 length is 11 residues. The germline V gene encodes CDR1 SNHLY and CDR2 FYNNEI. V gave up 4 bases and J gave up 10 bases, with 8 bases separating them. CDR3 DNA sequence: TGTGCCAGCAGTGCGGAGTACGAGCAGTTCTTC. It yields the protein CASSAEYEQFF.

This clonotype was seen many times. This chain connects TRBV2 to TRBJ2-5; 12 bases fit TRBD1. Germline V CDR1 and CDR2: SNHLY, FYNNEI. V dropped 4 bases and J dropped 5; count of bases not matched to a gene: 5. CDR3 length: 15 residues. CDR3 in amino acids: CASSGGTGGKETQYF. The CDR3 DNA follows: TGTGCCAGCAGTGGGGGGACAGGGGGCAAGGAGACCCAGTACTTC.

This clonotype has at least ten counts. The J gene is TRBJ2-7, the V gene TRBV12-3 or TRBV12-4; D is perhaps TRBD2 (6 bases). This CDR3 region has 16 residues. Trimming pared 5 bases from V and 0 bases from J, leaving 17 bases between. The CDR3 bases are TGTGCCAGCAGTCGTGGACTACTACCGAGCTCCTACGAGCAGTACTTC. This encodes CASSRGLLPSSYEQYF.

This clonotype has at least ten counts. This chain joins TRBV5-1 and TRBJ1-1; 8 positions match TRBD1. Germline assignment: CDR1 SGHRS and CDR2 YFSETQ. The V segment lost 4 bases and the J segment 1 base; nucleotides outside the gene matches: 9. The CDR3 extends over 16 amino acids. The CDR3 loop reads CASSPTGVNRNTEAFF. The CDR3 bases are TGCGCCAGCAGCCCGACAGGGGTGAATCGGAACACTGAAGCTTTCTTT. The whole variable domain, remainder taken from reference TRBV5-1 and TRBJ1-1, is KAGVTQTPRYLIKTRGQQVTLSCSPISGHRSVSWYQQTPGQGLQFLFEYFSETQRNKGNFPGRFSGRQFSNSRSEMNVSTLELGDSALYLCASSPTGVNRNTEAFFGQGTRLTVV.

The V and J genes are TRBV5-6 and TRBJ1-5; D perhaps matches TRBD1 (5 bases). Trimming stripped 1 base from V and 6 bases from J, with 8 bases between. Germline V CDR1 and CDR2: SGHDT, YYEEEE. The CDR3 consists of 13 residues. The CDR3 is CASSLSGRQPQHF. DNA of the CDR3: TGTGCCAGCAGCTTGTCAGGGCGTCAGCCCCAGCATTTT.

This clonotype showed up many times. This chain connects TRBV29-1 to TRBJ2-3, with D tentatively TRBD2 (7 bases). The CDR3 runs 16 residues. The germline V gene encodes CDR1 SQVTM and CDR2 ANQGSEA. Trimming left V 3 bases short and J 1 base short, with 17 bases between. CDR3: CSVEGGGSGGTDTQYF. In DNA form, the CDR3 reads TGCAGCGTTGAGGGGGGCGGGAGCGGAGGCACAGATACGCAGTATTTT.

This chain links TRBV7-9 with TRBJ2-1; TRBD1 matches 8 bases. V shed 6 bases and J 7 bases; nucleotides not matched to a gene: 14. CDR1 is SEHNR, CDR2 FQNEAQ, per germline (reference sequence). CDR3 length equals 16 residues. The CDR3 sequence: CASRHIQGALGNEQFF. The DNA for the CDR3 is TGTGCCAGCAGACATATCCAGGGGGCGCTGGGTAATGAGCAGTTCTTC.

This chain uses TRBV27 with TRBJ1-1, with 7 positions matching TRBD1. CDR1 and CDR2 from the germline V gene are MNHEY and SMNVEV (reference sequence). V dropped 5 bases and J dropped 3; count of bases not matched to a gene: 9. The CDR3 spans 15 residues. The CDR3 here is CASSPATTGDTEAFF. CDR3 DNA: TGTGCCAGCAGTCCAGCGACCACAGGGGACACTGAAGCTTTCTTT.

The chain recombines TRBV4-1 with TRBJ2-7; 7 nucleotides line up with TRBD2. CDR1 MGHRA and CDR2 YSYEKL come from the germline V gene. V dropped 1 base and J dropped 2; count of bases not matched to a gene: 2. The CDR3 runs to 14 residues. The chain's CDR3 is CASSQGGGPYEQYF. The CDR3 region has the DNA TGCGCCAGCAGCCAAGGGGGGGGACCCTACGAGCAGTACTTC.

This chain's CDR3 is CASSYTQTGTQDSYEQYF. In nucleotides, the CDR3 is TGTGCCAGCAGTTACACCCAAACCGGGACTCAGGACTCCTACGAGCAGTACTTC. V and J are TRBV6-5 and TRBJ2-7; D may be TRBD2 (6 bases). V was pared by 2 bases and J by 0 bases, with 20 bases between. The CDR3 loop spans 18 amino acids. Per the germline V gene, CDR1 is MNHEY and CDR2 is SVGAGI.

This chain's CDR3 is CASSDRRLVGGNTIYF. The CDR3 DNA is TGTGCCAGCAGTGATCGTCGGCTTGTGGGAGGAAACACCATATATTTT. The chain links TRBV2 to TRBJ1-3, with D unclear. V lost 3 bases and J 4 bases, leaving 16 bases between the germline ends. Germline V lookup: CDR1 SNHLY, CDR2 FYNNEI. There are 16 residues in the CDR3.

This clonotype was counted at least ten times. The chain employs TRBV28 and TRBJ2-1, with 11 bases matching TRBD2. From germline, CDR1 is MDHEN and CDR2 SYDVKM. V lost 7 bases and J lost 2; bases outside the gene matches: 4. This CDR3 region has 15 residues. CDR3 residues: CASTQLAGAYNEQFF. Here the CDR3 DNA reads TGTGCCAGCACCCAACTAGCGGGAGCCTACAATGAGCAGTTCTTC.

J is TRBJ2-5 and V is TRBV10-1, with D possibly being TRBD1 (5 bases). The germline CDR1 and CDR2 sequences are WNHNN and SYGVQD (reference sequence). The CDR3 runs 14 residues. V gave up 0 bases and J gave up 2 bases, with 7 bases separating them. The CDR3 DNA is TGCGCCAGCAGTGAGTCGGCAGGGCAAGAGACCCAGTACTTC. Protein product: CASSESAGQETQYF.

The rearrangement uses TRBV20-1 and TRBJ2-3; 8 bases match TRBD2. This CDR3 has 16 amino acids. J was trimmed by 6 bases and V by 8 bases; bases with no gene match: 19. In germline, CDR1 is DFQATT, CDR2 SNEGSKA (reference sequence). Here the CDR3 reads CSPREAASGWKDTQYF. The CDR3, as DNA: TGCAGTCCAAGAGAGGCGGCTAGCGGGTGGAAGGATACGCAGTATTTT.

This clonotype was detected ten times or more. V gene TRBV28 combines with J gene TRBJ2-5; no firm D call. Deletions cut 5 bases from V and 3 bases from J, with 10 bases between. CDR3 length: 13 amino acids. Germline-derived CDR1 and CDR2 are MDHEN and SYDVKM. CDR3 DNA: TGTGCCAGCAGTCCTCAAATAAAAGAGACCCAGTACTTC. The encoded protein is CASSPQIKETQYF.

The CDR3 DNA reads as TGTGCCAGCAGCTTAGTGGGGGGACCGAGCTCTGGAAACACCATATATTTT. Protein product: CASSLVGGPSSGNTIYF. This rearrangement joins TRBV7-2 to TRBJ1-3; TRBD1 might be the D (5 bases). Per germline, CDR1 SGHTA and CDR2 FQGNSA. V gave up 1 base and J gave up 0 bases, with 13 bases separating them. The CDR3 totals 17 residues.

In this sample, this clonotype turned up many times. The V call is TRBV20-1, the J call TRBJ2-5; D tentatively reads TRBD1 or TRBD2 (6 bases each). Germline CDR1 DFQATT, CDR2 SNEGSKA (reference sequence). The CDR3 has 13 amino acids. V was shortened by 2 bases and J by 5 bases, with 12 bases between the two germline ends. CDR3 residues: CSARWGAGETQYF. Here the CDR3 DNA reads TGCAGTGCTAGATGGGGGGCAGGGGAGACCCAGTACTTC.

With respect to this clonotype: This may be a read error, as it is one base from a much larger clone. The chain employs TRBV11-3 and TRBJ2-7; 8 bases map to TRBD1. This CDR3 has 14 residues. V lost 4 bases, J lost 5 bases, and 7 bases stayed unmatched. CDR1 is SGHNT, CDR2 YENEEA, per germline. This chain's CDR3 is CASSWTGTSDEQYF. CDR3 sequence (DNA): TGTGCCAGCAGCTGGACAGGGACGAGCGACGAGCAGTACTTC.

Ten or more counts support this clonotype. The CDR3 spells CASSPSGGMNTEAFF. Written as DNA, the CDR3 is TGTGCCAGCAGTCCGAGTGGAGGAATGAACACTGAAGCTTTCTTT. The chain recombines TRBV28 with TRBJ1-1; D is unresolved. Germline V lookup: CDR1 MDHEN, CDR2 SYDVKM. CDR3 length: 15 residues. With 5 bases removed from V and 0 bases from J, the gap between germline ends came to 13 bases.

This clonotype was detected a few times. The chain combines TRBV10-1 with TRBJ2-1; 8 bases align to TRBD2. Looked up from germline, CDR1 is WNHNN and CDR2 is SYGVQD (reference sequence). This CDR3 contains 18 residues. V gave up 0 bases and J gave up 7 bases; unmatched junction bases: 14. The CDR3 sequence: CASSESRSREGRSNEQFF. The CDR3 DNA sequence: TGCGCCAGCAGTGAGTCCCGAAGCCGGGAGGGCCGGTCGAATGAGCAGTTCTTC.